Shown below are 5 T cell receptor beta chains from a single sample sequenced in a study of CD8 T cells in Susac syndrome. RNA was extracted with the RNeasy kit, and a quantity of roughly 0.45 to 1 ug was reverse transcribed using random hexamers. TCRdb processed the immunoSEQ multiplex PCR reads anew with MiXCR; each CDR3 protein has one entry. The sample lists 150,000 to 200,000 distinct CDR3 sequences; more than 90% were seen once. The sequencing input was CD4+ T cells from PBMCs. The receptors were gathered from a human donor with multiple sclerosis.

The J gene is TRBJ1-6, the V gene TRBV20-1; D is unclear. Trimming pared 3 bases from V and 6 bases from J, leaving 21 bases between. Germline V gene data show CDR1 as DFQATT and CDR2 as SNEGSKA (reference sequence). This CDR3 is built from 17 residues. The CDR3 protein is CSASLAGADKINSPLHF. CDR3 nucleotide sequence: TGCAGTGCTAGCCTAGCGGGTGCCGATAAGATTAATTCACCCCTCCACTTT.

The gene calls are TRBV12-3 or TRBV12-4 and TRBJ2-7; D might be TRBD1 (6 bases). The CDR3 is made up of 13 amino acids. V lost 4 bases to trimming and J lost 4 bases, with 11 bases between them. The CDR3 spells CASSSHREYEQYF. The CDR3 nucleotides are TGTGCCAGCAGTTCACACAGGGAGTACGAGCAGTACTTC.

CDR3: CASRLLGPDTQYF. The CDR3, as DNA: TGTGCCAGCAGGCTCTTGGGGCCAGATACGCAGTATTTT. The chain joins TRBV7-2 to TRBJ2-3; tentatively, D is TRBD1 (5 bases). CDR1 is SGHTA, CDR2 FQGNSA, per germline. The V end lost 6 bases, the J end lost 4 bases, and 11 bases lay between the germline ends. The CDR3 totals 13 residues.

The V gene is TRBV7-9, the J gene TRBJ1-1, with TRBD1 identical over 7 bases. There are 14 residues in the CDR3. The J segment lost 1 base and the V segment lost 7 bases, leaving 6 bases of the junction unmatched. Germline lookup yields CDR1 SEHNR and CDR2 FQNEAQ (reference sequence). The chain's CDR3 is CASTSHRGNTEAFF. CDR3 in DNA: TGTGCCAGCACCAGTCACAGGGGGAACACTGAAGCTTTCTTT.

This chain links TRBV5-1 with TRBJ2-1, with D perhaps being TRBD1 or TRBD2 (6 bases each). The CDR3 spans 16 residues. Per germline, CDR1 SGHRS and CDR2 YFSETQ. The germline V and J ends were trimmed by 4 bases and 4 bases, with 18 bases remaining between them. CDR3 in DNA: TGCGCCAGCAGCCCGTCGACCGGGGGCCTTTACAATGAGCAGTTCTTC. It yields the protein CASSPSTGGLYNEQFF.